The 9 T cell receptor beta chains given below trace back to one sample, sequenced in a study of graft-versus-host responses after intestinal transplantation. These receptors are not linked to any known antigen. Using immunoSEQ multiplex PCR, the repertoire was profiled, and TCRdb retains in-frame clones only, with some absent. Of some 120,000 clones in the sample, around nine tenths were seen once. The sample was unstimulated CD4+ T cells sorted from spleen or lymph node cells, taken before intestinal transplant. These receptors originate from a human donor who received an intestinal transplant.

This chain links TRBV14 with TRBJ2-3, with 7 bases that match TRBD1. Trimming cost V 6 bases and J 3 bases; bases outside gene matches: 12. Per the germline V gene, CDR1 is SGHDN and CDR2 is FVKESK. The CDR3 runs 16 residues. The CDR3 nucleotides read TGTGCCAGCAGTCCTTTGAGACAGGGTCTGACAGATACGCAGTATTTT. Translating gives CASSPLRQGLTDTQYF.

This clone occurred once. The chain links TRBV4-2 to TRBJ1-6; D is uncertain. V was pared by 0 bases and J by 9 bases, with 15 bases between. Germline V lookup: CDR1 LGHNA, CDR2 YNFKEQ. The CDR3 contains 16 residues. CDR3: CASSQDQLGDFSPLHF. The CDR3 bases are TGTGCCAGCAGCCAAGATCAGCTAGGAGATTTTTCACCCCTCCACTTT.

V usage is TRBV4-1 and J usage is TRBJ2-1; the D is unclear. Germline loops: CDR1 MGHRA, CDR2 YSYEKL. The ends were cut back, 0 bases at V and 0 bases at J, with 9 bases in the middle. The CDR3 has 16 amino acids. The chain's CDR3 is CASSQDTGSSYNEQFF. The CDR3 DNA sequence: TGCGCCAGCAGCCAAGATACGGGTAGCTCCTACAATGAGCAGTTCTTC.

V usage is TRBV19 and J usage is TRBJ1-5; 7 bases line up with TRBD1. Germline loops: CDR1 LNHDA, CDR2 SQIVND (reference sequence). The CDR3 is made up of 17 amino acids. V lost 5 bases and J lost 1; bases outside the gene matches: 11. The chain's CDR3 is CASSPLTGLGSNQPQHF. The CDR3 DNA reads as TGTGCCAGTAGTCCGCTGACAGGGCTGGGGAGCAATCAGCCCCAGCATTTT.

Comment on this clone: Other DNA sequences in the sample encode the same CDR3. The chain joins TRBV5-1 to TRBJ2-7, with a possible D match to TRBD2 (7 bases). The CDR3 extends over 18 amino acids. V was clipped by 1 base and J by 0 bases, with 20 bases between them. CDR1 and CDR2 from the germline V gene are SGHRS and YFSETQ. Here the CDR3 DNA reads TGCGCCAGCAGCTTGAGGTCTAGCGGAGGGGGATACTCCTACGAGCAGTACTTC. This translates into CASSLRSSGGGYSYEQYF.

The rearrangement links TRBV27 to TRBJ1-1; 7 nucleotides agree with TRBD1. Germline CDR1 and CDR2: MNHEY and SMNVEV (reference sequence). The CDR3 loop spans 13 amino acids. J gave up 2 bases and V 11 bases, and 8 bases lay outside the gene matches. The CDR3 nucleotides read TGTGCCGCAAAGGGGGCGGGAAACACTGAAGCTTTCTTT. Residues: CAAKGAGNTEAFF.

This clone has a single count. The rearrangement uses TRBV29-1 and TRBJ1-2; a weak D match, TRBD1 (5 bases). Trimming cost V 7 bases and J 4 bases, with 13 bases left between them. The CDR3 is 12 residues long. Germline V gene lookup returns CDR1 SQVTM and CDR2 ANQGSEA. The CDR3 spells CSAGAGGYGYTF. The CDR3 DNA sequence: TGCAGCGCCGGGGCAGGCGGCTATGGCTACACCTTC.

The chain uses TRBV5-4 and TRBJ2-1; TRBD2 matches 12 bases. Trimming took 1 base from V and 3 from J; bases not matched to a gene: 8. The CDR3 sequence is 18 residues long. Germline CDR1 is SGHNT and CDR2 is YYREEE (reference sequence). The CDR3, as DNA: TGTGCCAGCAGCTTGTTCTGGCTAGCGGGGGGGATCTACAATGAGCAGTTCTTC. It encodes CASSLFWLAGGIYNEQFF.

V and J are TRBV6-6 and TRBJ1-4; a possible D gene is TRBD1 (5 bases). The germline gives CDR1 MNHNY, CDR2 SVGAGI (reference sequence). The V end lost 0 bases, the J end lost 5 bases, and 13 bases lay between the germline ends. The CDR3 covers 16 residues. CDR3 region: CASSYSPGTANEKLFF. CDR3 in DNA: TGTGCCAGCAGTTACTCGCCCGGGACGGCGAATGAAAAACTGTTTTTT.